One sample yielded the 27 T cell receptor beta chains listed below, sequenced in a study of Ad26.COV2.S vaccination and SARS-CoV-2 variants. Documented treatment: over 15 received Ad26.COV2.S at low or high dose, single or two shots; 5 received placebo; per-sample allocation not given. Sample collection was performed on day 63 after the first vaccine or placebo injection. Sequenced by immunoSEQ multiplex PCR; TCRdb stores in-frame clones only, minus some. The table has about 420,000 clones, around 87% seen once; the top ten hold 3.6%. The sequencing used peripheral blood, collected in a trial of Ad26.COV2.S vaccine versus placebo. These receptors all stem from a person between 18 and 65 years old who received the Ad26.COV2.S COVID-19 vaccine or a placebo.

This clone was counted only a few times. The chain employs TRBV7-9 and TRBJ2-7, with 9 bases fitting TRBD1. The V gene's germline CDR1 is SEHNR and CDR2 FQNEAQ (reference sequence). This CDR3 region has 15 residues. Germline trimming cut 0 bases from V and 2 bases from J; bases unmatched to any gene: 2. CDR3 coding DNA: TGTGCCAGCAGCTTAGCTGGGACAGGGACCTACGAGCAGTACTTC. Its translation: CASSLAGTGTYEQYF.

This clone was detected once. The V call is TRBV30, the J call TRBJ1-3, with D perhaps TRBD1 (6 bases). V dropped 5 bases and J dropped 0 bases, with 20 bases sitting between them. The V gene's germline CDR1 is GTSNPN and CDR2 SVGIG (reference sequence). This CDR3 comprises 17 residues. The CDR3 region is CAWARQELSLSGNTIYF. CDR3 coding DNA: TGTGCCTGGGCCCGACAGGAGCTTTCGCTCTCTGGAAACACCATATATTTT.

The chain combines TRBV19 with TRBJ1-5; TRBD1 aligns across 7 bases. Germline CDR1 LNHDA, CDR2 SQIVND (reference sequence). The length of the CDR3 is 14 residues. After removal of 4 bases from V and 4 bases from J, the junction contained 4 bases not matched to a gene. The CDR3: CASSTTGNNQPQHF. CDR3 in DNA: TGTGCCAGTAGTACGACAGGGAATAATCAGCCCCAGCATTTT.

This clone was observed a single time. This chain joins TRBV10-3 and TRBJ1-5; possible D gene TRBD1, 5 bases. V was cut by 8 bases and J by 0 bases, with 11 bases left in between. The CDR3 consists of 14 residues. Germline V gene lookup returns CDR1 ENHRY and CDR2 SYGVKD. Here the CDR3 reads CAISRQSSNQPQHF. The CDR3 DNA follows: TGTGCCATCTCCCGACAGAGTAGCAATCAGCCCCAGCATTTT.

The gene calls are TRBV27 and TRBJ1-4; D remains ambiguous. Germline CDR1 reads MNHEY; CDR2 reads SMNVEV (reference sequence). The CDR3 covers 16 residues. V lost 5 bases, J lost 8 bases, and 21 bases lay in between. For the CDR3, the DNA is TGTGCCAGCAGTCCCTCGATAGGAAGGCTGGGCGAAAAACTGTTTTTT. It is translated as CASSPSIGRLGEKLFF. The full variable domain, in which reference TRBV27 and TRBJ1-4 provide the parts outside the CDR3, is EAQVTQNPRYLITVTGKKLTVTCSQNMNHEYMSWYRQDPGLGLRQIYYSMNVEVTDKGDVPEGYKVSRKEKRNFPLILESPSPNQTSLYFCASSPSIGRLGEKLFFGSGTQLSVL.

This chain connects TRBV28 to TRBJ1-1; TRBD1 might be the D (5 bases). Trimming shortened V by 7 bases and J by 6 bases, and 15 bases separated the two germline ends. The germline CDR1 and CDR2 sequences are MDHEN and SYDVKM. The CDR3 totals 13 residues. As DNA, the CDR3 is TGTGCCAGCATCCTAAGCGAAGGGGCTGAAGCTTTCTTT. Translating it yields CASILSEGAEAFF.

The chain joins TRBV7-2 to TRBJ2-7; the D gene could be TRBD1 or TRBD2 (5 bases each). Germline assignment: CDR1 SGHTA and CDR2 FQGNSA. V lost 5 bases and J 0 bases, leaving 11 bases between the germline ends. The CDR3 spans 14 residues. The CDR3 DNA sequence: TGTGCCAGCAGCCGGGACGGGCCCTCCTACGAGCAGTACTTC. This gives the protein CASSRDGPSYEQYF.

This sequence joins TRBV9 and TRBJ2-7, with a tentative D call TRBD2 (7 bases). CDR3 length: 15 amino acids. The V end lost 3 bases, the J end lost 5 bases, and 18 bases lay between the germline ends. The germline gives CDR1 SGDLS, CDR2 YYNGEE. CDR3 loop: CASSGSEAGAHEQYF. The CDR3 region has the DNA TGTGCCAGCAGCGGCAGTGAGGCGGGGGCCCACGAGCAGTACTTC.

The rearrangement links TRBV27 to TRBJ1-2, with 8 bases matching TRBD1. V dropped 5 bases and J dropped 9; count of bases not matched to a gene: 8. This CDR3 spans 13 amino acids. Per the germline V gene, CDR1 is MNHEY and CDR2 is SMNVEV (reference sequence). CDR3 sequence reads: CASSHGQGGSYTF. The CDR3 nucleotides read TGTGCCAGCAGTCACGGACAGGGTGGGAGCTACACCTTC.

This chain connects TRBV7-8 to TRBJ1-3; D unresolved. CDR3 size: 16 residues. Germline V gene sequence: CDR1 SGHVS, CDR2 FQNEAQ. The V end was cut by 4 bases, the J end by 2 bases, with 15 bases between. The CDR3 DNA reads TGTGCCAGCAGCTCCCGAGGAGGGCTGGCTGGAAACACCATATATTTT. Its translation is CASSSRGGLAGNTIYF.

The CDR3 DNA is TGTGCCAGCAGTTACTCGGACAGGGGCACCTACGAGCAGTACTTC. This gives the protein CASSYSDRGTYEQYF. J is TRBJ2-7 and V is TRBV6-2 or TRBV6-3; 9 bases map to TRBD1. The trim removed 0 bases at V and 2 bases at J, leaving 2 bases unmatched. Germline V gene sequence: CDR1 MNHEY, CDR2 SVGEGT. The CDR3 consists of 15 residues.

This clone was counted a single time. The genes are TRBV7-2 and TRBJ2-3; the match to TRBD2 covers 12 bases. Germline loops: CDR1 SGHTA, CDR2 FQGNSA. Losses at the gene ends were 4 bases for V and 6 bases for J; bases not matched to a gene: 17. CDR3 length: 19 amino acids. As DNA, the CDR3 is TGTGCCAGCAGCTCAAAGTTCCGACTAGCGGGGGTTATCCCCGATACGCAGTATTTT. Its translation: CASSSKFRLAGVIPDTQYF.

This chain links TRBV4-1 with TRBJ1-4; 7 bases agree with TRBD1. Trimming took 5 bases from V and 4 from J; bases not matched to a gene: 7. The CDR3 is made up of 15 amino acids. Germline lookup yields CDR1 MGHRA and CDR2 YSYEKL. The DNA of the CDR3 is TGCGCCAGCAGCAAGAGGACAGGATTTAATGAAAAACTGTTTTTT. Translation: CASSKRTGFNEKLFF.

The chain combines TRBV9 with TRBJ2-2; no reliable D call. The CDR3 runs to 13 residues. V lost 4 bases and J lost 4, with 8 bases in between. Germline CDR1 and CDR2: SGDLS and YYNGEE. CDR3 sequence: CASSPILTGELFF. In DNA, the CDR3 is TGTGCCAGCAGCCCCATCCTCACCGGGGAGCTGTTTTTT.

The rearrangement joins TRBV5-1 to TRBJ2-1; 11 positions agree with TRBD1. This CDR3 spans 19 amino acids. Looked up from germline, CDR1 is SGHRS and CDR2 is YFSETQ. With V trimmed by 1 base and J by 4 bases, 13 bases remained unmatched. CDR3 DNA: TGCGCCAGCAGCTTGTATCGGACAGGGGGCTCCGTCGGTTACAATGAGCAGTTCTTC. Its translation: CASSLYRTGGSVGYNEQFF.

This chain uses TRBV21-1 with TRBJ2-3; the table's D call of TRBD1 was not tested on the DNA. TRBV21-1 is a known pseudogene. The CDR3 runs to 13 residues. CDR3 coding DNA: TGTGCCAGCCCACCAGGTGGCACAGATACGCAGTATTTT. Amino acid sequence: CASPPGGTDTQYF.

On this clone: Since a much larger clone is just one base distant, this may be a read error. V and J are TRBV7-2 and TRBJ2-1, with 11 positions matching TRBD1. V was clipped by 3 bases and J by 6 bases; unmatched bases: 1. Germline V gene sequence: CDR1 SGHTA, CDR2 FQGNSA. CDR3 length: 14 amino acids. CDR3 amino acids: CASSFGTGGNEQFF. CDR3 nucleotide sequence: TGTGCCAGCAGCTTTGGGACAGGGGGCAATGAGCAGTTCTTC.

The chain carries TRBV10-3 and TRBJ1-4, with D perhaps matching TRBD1 (5 bases). Germline values: CDR1 ENHRY, CDR2 SYGVKD. Trimming shortened V by 2 bases and J by 3 bases, and 10 bases separated the two germline ends. The CDR3 consists of 15 residues. DNA for the CDR3: TGTGCCATCAGTGAGCAGGGTACCCCTAATGAAAAACTGTTTTTT. Translating gives CAISEQGTPNEKLFF.

The chain links TRBV28 to TRBJ1-2, with 10 bases identical to TRBD1. J gave up 5 bases and V 6 bases, and 3 bases lay outside the gene matches. This CDR3 comprises 13 residues. Germline V gene lookup returns CDR1 MDHEN and CDR2 SYDVKM. CDR3 amino acids: CASSRDRGYGYTF. CDR3 in DNA: TGTGCCAGCAGCCGGGACAGGGGTTATGGCTACACCTTC.

This clone was observed once. The chain employs TRBV7-2 and TRBJ2-2, with a possible D match to TRBD2 (5 bases). V lost 5 bases and J lost 6, with 19 bases in between. The germline gives CDR1 SGHTA, CDR2 FQGNSA. The CDR3 totals 16 residues. CDR3 loop: CASSPRGIVGAGELFF. The CDR3 nucleotides read TGTGCCAGCAGCCCGCGAGGGATAGTTGGCGCCGGGGAGCTGTTTTTT.

The chain uses TRBV10-2 and TRBJ2-3; the D is unclear. The CDR3 is 16 residues long. V was trimmed by 8 bases and J by 2 bases, leaving 20 bases between them. In germline, CDR1 is WSHSY, CDR2 SAAADI. CDR3 residues: CASGSKRPAATDTQYF. The DNA for the CDR3 is TGCGCCAGCGGTAGTAAGCGTCCGGCCGCCACAGATACGCAGTATTTT.

The chain has TRBV5-4 and TRBJ2-1; D remains unclear. CDR1 is SGHNT, CDR2 YYREEE, per germline (reference sequence). The CDR3 consists of 13 residues. V dropped 4 bases and J dropped 2 bases, with 7 bases sitting between them. CDR3 amino acids: CASSLEPYNEQFF. The CDR3 coding sequence is TGTGCCAGCAGCCTAGAACCCTACAATGAGCAGTTCTTC. Full variable domain (outside the CDR3, taken from reference TRBV5-4 and TRBJ2-1): ETGVTQSPTHLIKTRGQQVTLRCSSQSGHNTVSWYQQALGQGPQFIFQYYREEENGRGNFPPRFSGLQFPNYSSELNVNALELDDSALYLCASSLEPYNEQFFGPGTRLTVL.

This chain joins TRBV28 and TRBJ2-3, with D possibly being TRBD1 or TRBD2 (5 bases each). V dropped 5 bases and J dropped 2 bases, with 11 bases sitting between them. CDR3 size: 14 residues. Looked up from germline, CDR1 is MDHEN and CDR2 is SYDVKM. Written as DNA, the CDR3 is TGTGCCAGCAGTGTGCCGGGACCCACAGATACGCAGTATTTT. This translates into CASSVPGPTDTQYF.

The chain is built from TRBV9 and TRBJ2-1, with no clear D. The CDR3 length is 13 residues. Germline-derived CDR1 and CDR2 are SGDLS and YYNGEE. V lost 3 bases and J lost 10, with 14 bases in between. CDR3 coding DNA: TGTGCCAGCAGCGCCCGGGCCCTGGGGGAGCAGTTCTTC. This translates into CASSARALGEQFF.

The chain employs TRBV10-1 and TRBJ2-3; D might be TRBD2 (6 bases). The germline V gene has CDR1 WNHNN and CDR2 SYGVQD (reference sequence). Trimming took 8 bases from V and 1 from J, leaving 13 bases between them. This CDR3 contains 14 residues. Here the CDR3 reads CASGPGGGTDTQYF. The CDR3 DNA sequence: TGCGCCAGCGGTCCCGGCGGGGGCACAGATACGCAGTATTTT.

The CDR3 region has the DNA TGTGCCAGTAGTACGTTTGGACAGGGGGCTAGTGGCTACACCTTC. It translates to CASSTFGQGASGYTF. This chain links TRBV19 with TRBJ1-2; TRBD1 matches 11 bases. The CDR3 sequence is 15 residues long. Germline V gene data show CDR1 as LNHDA and CDR2 as SQIVND (reference sequence). Trimming took 4 bases from V and 7 from J; bases not matched to a gene: 8. The full variable domain, in which reference TRBV19 and TRBJ1-2 provide the parts outside the CDR3, is DGGITQSPKYLFRKEGQNVTLSCEQNLNHDAMYWYRQDPGQGLRLIYYSQIVNDFQKGDIAEGYSVSREKKESFPLTVTSAQKNPTAFYLCASSTFGQGASGYTFGSGTRLTVV.

The chain uses TRBV7-6 and TRBJ2-3; D is undetermined. Germline V lookup: CDR1 SGHVS, CDR2 FNYEAQ. Trimming took off 5 bases at V and 4 bases at J, with 7 bases between the two ends. The CDR3 contains 12 residues. CDR3 DNA: TGTGCCAGCAGCCGCCAGCCAGATACGCAGTATTTT. Translating gives CASSRQPDTQYF.